Each of the 21 T cell receptor beta chains below was sequenced from the same sample in a study of T cell responses to AZD1222 COVID-19 vaccine. Sequencing used immunoSEQ multiplex PCR; TCRdb keeps in-frame clones, though not all of them. This sample carries some 100,000 clones, about 86% of them seen once, and the ten largest clones take under 20%. The starting material was peripheral blood, obtained 28 days after the second AZD1222 dose. These receptors were taken from an adult who received the AZD1222 COVID-19 vaccine.

The V and J genes are TRBV5-5 and TRBJ1-2; 8 bases line up with TRBD1. From germline, CDR1 is SGHKS and CDR2 YYEKEE (reference sequence). CDR3 size: 12 residues. V gave up 2 bases and J gave up 10 bases; unmatched junction bases: 4. The CDR3 DNA sequence: TGTGCCAGCAGCTTCCAGGACAGGGCCTACACCTTC. It yields the protein CASSFQDRAYTF. The variable domain in full, with the rest retrieved from reference TRBV5-5 and TRBJ1-2, is DAGVTQSPTHLIKTRGQQVTLRCSPISGHKSVSWYQQVLGQGPQFIFQYYEKEERGRGNFPDRFSARQFPNYSSELNVNALLLGDSALYLCASSFQDRAYTFGSGTRLTVV.

The chain is built from TRBV18 and TRBJ2-7; 8 nucleotides align to TRBD1. The length of the CDR3 is 15 residues. The V and J ends lost 5 bases and 3 bases, in that order; junction bases with no gene match: 9. Looked up from germline, CDR1 is KGHSH and CDR2 is LQKENI. CDR3 bases: TGTGCCAGCTCATCTCCAGGGGGCCTCGTCTACGAGCAGTACTTC. Protein sequence: CASSSPGGLVYEQYF.

This chain connects TRBV28 to TRBJ1-1; no firm D call. Deletions cut 3 bases from V and 7 bases from J, with 15 bases between. Germline assignment: CDR1 MDHEN and CDR2 SYDVKM. There are 14 residues in the CDR3. The CDR3 DNA is TGTGCCAGCAGTTTCTACTTTCGACGGGGTGAAGCTTTCTTT. Its protein is CASSFYFRRGEAFF.

The chain employs TRBV19 and TRBJ1-5, with a possible D match to TRBD1 (5 bases). Germline V gene lookup returns CDR1 LNHDA and CDR2 SQIVND (reference sequence). The ends were cut back, 3 bases at V and 6 bases at J, with 9 bases in the middle. This CDR3 comprises 13 residues. The CDR3 nucleotides are TGTGCCAGTAGTATCGCGGGGGGTCAGCCCCAGCATTTT. It yields the protein CASSIAGGQPQHF.

This chain uses TRBV5-1 with TRBJ1-1, with D possibly TRBD1 on 6 matching bases. V lost 2 bases to trimming and J lost 10 bases, with 18 bases between them. The CDR3 loop spans 14 amino acids. The germline V gene encodes CDR1 SGHRS and CDR2 YFSETQ. CDR3 coding DNA: TGCGCCAGCAGCTTCGGGGGCGGGACGGATGTAGCTTTCTTT. It specifies CASSFGGGTDVAFF.

This clone was observed once. For the CDR3, the DNA is TGCGCCAGCAGCCAAGAATCGCTAGCGGGACGGTACGAGCAGTACTTC. Its translation: CASSQESLAGRYEQYF. This rearrangement joins TRBV4-1 to TRBJ2-7; TRBD2 matches at 9 bases. This CDR3 region has 16 residues. Germline V gene sequence: CDR1 MGHRA, CDR2 YSYEKL. The V and J ends lost 0 bases and 4 bases, in that order; junction bases with no gene match: 7.

V and J are TRBV10-3 and TRBJ2-2; a possible D gene is TRBD1 (6 bases). The V gene's germline CDR1 is ENHRY and CDR2 SYGVKD. CDR3 length: 15 amino acids. V was cut by 7 bases and J by 5 bases, with 17 bases left in between. The CDR3 DNA reads TGTGCCATCAACAAACTTCCAACAGGGACCGGGGAGCTGTTTTTT. Its translation is CAINKLPTGTGELFF.

The genes are TRBV7-9 and TRBJ1-4, with D unresolved. This CDR3 spans 16 amino acids. Trimming pared 1 base from V and 0 bases from J, leaving 9 bases between. Germline CDR1 SEHNR, CDR2 FQNEAQ (reference sequence). This chain's CDR3 is CASSLVLTATNEKLFF. The CDR3 DNA is TGTGCCAGCAGCTTAGTGTTAACTGCAACTAATGAAAAACTGTTTTTT.

A single count supports this clone. The chain joins TRBV7-9 to TRBJ1-6; D is uncertain. Trimming stripped 5 bases from V and 0 bases from J, with 11 bases between. This CDR3 region has 16 residues. The germline gives CDR1 SEHNR, CDR2 FQNEAQ (reference sequence). The CDR3 sequence is CASSAADNSYNSPLHF. The CDR3 DNA reads as TGTGCCAGCAGCGCCGCGGATAACTCCTATAATTCACCCCTCCACTTT.

The rearrangement uses TRBV6-1 and TRBJ1-5; D uncertain. In germline, CDR1 is MNHNS, CDR2 SASEGT. Trimming shortened V by 2 bases and J by 3 bases, and 11 bases separated the two germline ends. This CDR3 is built from 15 residues. Here the CDR3 DNA reads TGTGCCAGCAGTGAACTAGACGGTACCAATCAGCCCCAGCATTTT. It specifies CASSELDGTNQPQHF.

The chain combines TRBV18 with TRBJ2-6; no clear D. V was trimmed by 0 bases and J by 0 bases, leaving 9 bases between them. The CDR3 runs to 17 residues. CDR1 is KGHSH, CDR2 LQKENI, per germline. The CDR3 nucleotides are TGTGCCAGCTCACCACCGTCCGGCTACTCTGGGGCCAACGTCCTGACTTTC. Translating gives CASSPPSGYSGANVLTF.

The V gene is TRBV5-4, the J gene TRBJ1-2; the match to TRBD1 covers 9 bases. This CDR3 contains 15 residues. Looked up from germline, CDR1 is SGHNT and CDR2 is YYREEE (reference sequence). V was pared by 0 bases and J by 8 bases, with 8 bases of the junction left unmatched. CDR3 coding DNA: TGTGCCAGCAGCTTGGTCGGGACAGGGTATGGGGGCTACACCTTC. This gives the protein CASSLVGTGYGGYTF.

This clone was counted once. The rearrangement links TRBV7-2 to TRBJ2-5, with unresolved D. This CDR3 region has 13 residues. Germline V gene sequence: CDR1 SGHTA, CDR2 FQGNSA. V shed 3 bases and J shed 2 bases, with 7 bases lying between them. CDR3 protein: CASSFFPQETQYF. In nucleotides, the CDR3 is TGTGCCAGCAGCTTTTTTCCTCAAGAGACCCAGTACTTC.

V and J are TRBV18 and TRBJ2-2; no clear D gene. Germline V gene data show CDR1 as KGHSH and CDR2 as LQKENI. V lost 3 bases and J lost 0, with 20 bases in between. The CDR3 totals 19 residues. The CDR3 reads CASSPNSPTLHANTGELFF. The CDR3 nucleotides read TGTGCCAGCTCACCTAACAGTCCGACTCTCCACGCGAACACCGGGGAGCTGTTTTTT.

The rearrangement joins TRBV7-9 to TRBJ2-1; D is undetermined. Germline CDR1 is SEHNR and CDR2 is FQNEAQ (reference sequence). V shed 3 bases and J shed 4 bases, with 10 bases lying between them. The CDR3 loop spans 14 amino acids. The CDR3 DNA sequence: TGTGCCAGCAGCTTTGTCCAACTGTACAATGAGCAGTTCTTC. Its translation: CASSFVQLYNEQFF. Together with reference TRBV7-9 and TRBJ2-1, the CDR3 gives the full variable domain: DTGVSQNPRHKITKRGQNVTFRCDPISEHNRLYWYRQTLGQGPEFLTYFQNEAQLEKSRLLSDRFSAERPKGSFSTLEIQRTEQGDSAMYLCASSFVQLYNEQFFGPGTRLTVL.

The chain joins TRBV19 to TRBJ1-1; 11 nucleotides agree with TRBD1. The CDR3 has 23 residues. Germline V gene sequence: CDR1 LNHDA, CDR2 SQIVND (reference sequence). V shed 3 bases and J 1 base; nucleotides not matched to a gene: 25. The CDR3 region has the DNA TGTGCCAGTAGTATCCCTATTCCTTGGGGACAGGGGGAGAAGACTCGTTCGAACACTGAAGCTTTCTTT. Its protein product is CASSIPIPWGQGEKTRSNTEAFF.

This clone occurred a few times. This chain connects TRBV16 to TRBJ1-5; D gene uncertain. The V gene's germline CDR1 is KGHSY and CDR2 FQNENV. Trimming pared 2 bases from V and 4 bases from J, leaving 0 bases between. The CDR3 is 11 residues long. The CDR3 loop reads CASSQNQPQHF. As DNA, the CDR3 is TGTGCCAGCAGCCAAAATCAGCCCCAGCATTTT.

This sequence joins TRBV4-3 and TRBJ1-1; a weak D match, TRBD1 (5 bases). Trimming removed 6 bases from V and 0 bases from J, with 11 bases in between. The CDR3 has 14 amino acids. The germline V gene encodes CDR1 LGHNA and CDR2 YSLEER. This CDR3 reads CASRGDLVNTEAFF. CDR3 in DNA: TGCGCCAGCAGGGGGGATCTCGTGAACACTGAAGCTTTCTTT.

The rearrangement links TRBV2 to TRBJ1-5; D gene ambiguous. This CDR3 comprises 14 residues. V lost 4 bases and J lost 0, with 7 bases in between. Germline assignment: CDR1 SNHLY and CDR2 FYNNEI. The CDR3 sequence is CASSAEVSNQPQHF. The CDR3 nucleotides are TGTGCCAGCAGTGCCGAAGTTAGCAATCAGCCCCAGCATTTT.

V gene TRBV27 combines with J gene TRBJ2-7; 8 bases align to TRBD1. The germline CDR1 and CDR2 sequences are MNHEY and SMNVEV (reference sequence). V gave up 6 bases and J gave up 6 bases; unmatched junction bases: 19. This CDR3 contains 17 residues. The CDR3 loop reads CASSPGQGRGWSGEQYF. CDR3 nucleotides: TGTGCCAGCAGCCCAGGACAGGGTAGGGGCTGGTCGGGCGAGCAGTACTTC.

This chain connects TRBV5-5 to TRBJ1-4; D possibly corresponds to TRBD1 (5 bases). CDR3 length equals 15 residues. V lost 1 base and J lost 8, with 15 bases in between. Germline loops: CDR1 SGHKS, CDR2 YYEKEE (reference sequence). The CDR3 region is CASSLLAGGGEKLFF. CDR3 nucleotides: TGTGCCAGCAGCTTGCTCGCCGGGGGTGGCGAAAAACTGTTTTTT.